The clone carrying this TCR beta chain occurred many times. Its antigen remains unknown. Construction of TCR beta libraries relied on iRepertoire HTBI primers and on Arm-PCR targeting CDR3 regions. Original methodology: Identification of gene segments yielded more than 60 TRBV and about 14 TRBJ across samples. TCRdb independently ran MiXCR on the multiplex PCR reads; one entry per CDR3 protein. The authors' filters were not applied to this entry. The sample includes a few hundred thousand distinct CDR3 sequences, approximately 23% of them seen just once. This specimen belongs to a study of regulatory T cells in long-lasting Graves disease. Overall study: Patients met the persistent Graves' disease definition after over 5 years of antithyroid drugs with positive TSH receptor antibodies. Study conclusions and caveats: Reduced TCR diversity was observed in persistent Graves' patients versus newly diagnosed patients. Persistent disease samples used TRBV28, TRBJ1-2 and TRBJ2-5 preferentially.

Per germline, CDR1 MDHEN and CDR2 SYDVKM. V lost 7 bases and J lost 9; bases outside the gene matches: 4. The CDR3 sequence is 13 residues long. Sample time point: persistent/refractory GD, antithyroid drugs over 5 years with positive TRAb. Isolated PBMC RNA provided the starting material for the TCR library. This chain links TRBV28 with TRBJ1-6; 9 bases align to TRBD1. The receptor's source is a woman aged 40 to 50 with Graves disease. Sequencing used peripheral blood mononuclear cells (PBMCs), obtained when the disease was refractory, from a patient treated with antithyroid drugs. The CDR3 nucleotides read TGTGCCAGCACAGGACAGGGGAGTTCACCCCTCCACTTT. This translates into CASTGQGSSPLHF.